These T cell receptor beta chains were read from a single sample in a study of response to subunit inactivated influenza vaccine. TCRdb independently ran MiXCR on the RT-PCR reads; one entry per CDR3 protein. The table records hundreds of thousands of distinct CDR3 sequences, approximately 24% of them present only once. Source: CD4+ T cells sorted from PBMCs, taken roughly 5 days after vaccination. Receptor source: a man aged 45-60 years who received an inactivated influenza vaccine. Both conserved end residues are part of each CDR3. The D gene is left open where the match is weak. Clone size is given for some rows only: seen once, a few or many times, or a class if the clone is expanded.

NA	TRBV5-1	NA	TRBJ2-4	CASRYTQARLAKNIQYF	TGCGCCAGCAGATACACACAGGCACGCTTAGCCAAAAACATTCAGTACTTC
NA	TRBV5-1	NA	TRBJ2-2	CASRSTAGHTGELFF	TGCGCCAGCCGCAGTACGGCAGGGCACACCGGGGAGCTGTTTTTT
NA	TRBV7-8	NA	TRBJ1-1	CASRTGRAPTEAFF	TGTGCCAGCAGGACGGGGAGGGCTCCCACTGAAGCTTTCTTT
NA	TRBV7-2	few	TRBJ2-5	CASSKTGTGTQYF	TGTGCCAGCAGCAAAACAGGGACCGGGACCCAGTACTTC
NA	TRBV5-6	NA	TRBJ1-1	CASSLTVTNTEAFF	TGTGCCAGCAGCTTGACCGTTACGAACACTGAAGCTTTCTTT
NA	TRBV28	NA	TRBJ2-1	CASSPQDRLRSYNEQFF	TGTGCCAGCAGTCCCCAGGACCGACTGCGCTCCTACAATGAGCAGTTCTTC
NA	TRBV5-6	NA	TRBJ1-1	CASSFEGGTLLSVAFF	TGTGCCAGCAGCTTTGAAGGTGGAACGCTTCTATCTGTAGCTTTCTTT
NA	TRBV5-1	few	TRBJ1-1	CASSLQVAANTEAFF	TGCGCCAGCAGCCTTCAGGTCGCAGCGAACACTGAAGCTTTCTTT
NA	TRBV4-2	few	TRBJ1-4	CASSQGGTGARNEKLFF	TGTGCCAGCAGCCAAGGAGGGACGGGGGCAAGGAATGAAAAACTGTTTTTT
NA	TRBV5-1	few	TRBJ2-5	CASSAQGYTGETQYF	TGCGCCAGCAGCGCACAGGGATACACAGGGGAGACCCAGTACTTC
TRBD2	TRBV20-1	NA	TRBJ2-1	CSAALAGGWIIGHEQFF	TGCAGTGCTGCACTAGCGGGGGGCTGGATAATCGGCCATGAGCAGTTCTTC
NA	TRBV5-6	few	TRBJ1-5	CASSLSAHPQWPQHF	TGTGCCAGCAGCTTGTCGGCCCACCCCCAATGGCCCCAGCATTTT
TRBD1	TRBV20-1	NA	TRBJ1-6	CSGAGQGYSPLHF	TGCAGCGGGGCGGGACAGGGGTATTCACCCCTCCACTTT
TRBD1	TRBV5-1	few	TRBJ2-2	CASSLAGGSTGELFF	TGCGCCAGCAGCTTGGCAGGGGGCAGCACCGGGGAGCTGTTTTTT
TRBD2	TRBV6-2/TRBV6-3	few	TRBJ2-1	CASSYVRRAGDNEQFF	TGTGCCAGCAGTTACGTGAGACGAGCGGGGGACAATGAGCAGTTCTTC
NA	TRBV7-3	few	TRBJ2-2	CASGRAGTGELFF	TGTGCCAGCGGTAGAGCAGGGACCGGGGAGCTGTTTTTT
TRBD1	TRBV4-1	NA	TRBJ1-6	CASSRQGDGSPLHF	TGCGCCAGCAGCCGGCAGGGGGACGGATCACCCCTCCACTTT
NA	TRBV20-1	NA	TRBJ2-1	CSARSLPRADEQFF	TGCAGTGCTAGAAGTCTGCCGCGGGCGGATGAGCAGTTCTTC
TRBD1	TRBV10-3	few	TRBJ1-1	CAGGQGGTEAFF	TGTGCCGGCGGACAGGGGGGGACTGAAGCTTTCTTT
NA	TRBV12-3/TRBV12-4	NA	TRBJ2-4	CASSTGIQYF	TGTGCCAGCAGTACAGGGATTCAGTACTTC
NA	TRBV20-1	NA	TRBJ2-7	CSARDAGQAGYEQYF	TGCAGTGCTAGAGATGCAGGGCAGGCTGGGTACGAGCAGTACTTC
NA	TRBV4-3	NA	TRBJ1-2	CASSPGGHYGYTF	TGCGCCAGCAGCCCGGGGGGACACTATGGCTACACCTTC
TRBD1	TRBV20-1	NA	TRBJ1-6	CSARQGGGNSPLHF	TGCAGTGCTAGGCAGGGGGGAGGTAATTCACCCCTCCACTTT
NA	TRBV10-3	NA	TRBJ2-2	CAISEPRGELFF	TGTGCCATCAGTGAACCCCGGGGGGAGCTGTTTTTT
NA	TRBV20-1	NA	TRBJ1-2	CSARHRNYGYTF	TGCAGTGCCCGGCACCGAAACTATGGCTACACCTTC
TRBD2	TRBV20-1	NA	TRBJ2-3	CSASLAGGRTDTQYF	TGCAGTGCGTCCCTGGCGGGGGGGCGCACAGATACGCAGTATTTT
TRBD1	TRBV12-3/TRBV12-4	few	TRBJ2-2	CASSPGQGGPGELFF	TGTGCCAGCAGCCCCGGACAGGGAGGACCCGGGGAGCTGTTTTTT
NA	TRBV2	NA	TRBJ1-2	CASSGKQGHYGYTF	TGTGCCAGCAGTGGAAAACAGGGTCACTATGGCTACACCTTC
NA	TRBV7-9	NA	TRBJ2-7	CASSRQTRLSYEQYF	TGTGCCAGCAGCCGCCAGACGCGATTATCATACGAGCAGTACTTC
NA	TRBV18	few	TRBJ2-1	CASSPPGGKSYNEQFF	TGTGCCAGCTCACCCCCCGGGGGAAAGTCCTACAATGAGCAGTTCTTC
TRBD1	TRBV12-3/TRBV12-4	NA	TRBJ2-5	CASNSRDRLETQYF	TGTGCCAGCAACAGTCGGGACAGACTAGAGACCCAGTACTTC
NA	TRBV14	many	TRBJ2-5	CASSASGETQYF	TGTGCCAGCAGCGCCTCCGGAGAGACCCAGTACTTC
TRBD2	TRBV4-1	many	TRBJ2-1	CASSQEWTSGRSRYNEQFF	TGCGCCAGCAGCCAAGAGTGGACTAGCGGGAGGAGCCGCTACAATGAGCAGTTCTTC
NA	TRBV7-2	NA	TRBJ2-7	CASSWEGYEQYF	TGTGCCAGCAGCTGGGAAGGCTACGAGCAGTACTTC
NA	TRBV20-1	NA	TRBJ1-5	CSARVGYNQPQHF	TGCAGTGCTAGAGTAGGGTACAATCAGCCCCAGCATTTT
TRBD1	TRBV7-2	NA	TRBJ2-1	CASSPGFDRVFNEQFF	TGTGCCAGCAGCCCAGGCTTCGACAGGGTGTTCAATGAGCAGTTCTTC
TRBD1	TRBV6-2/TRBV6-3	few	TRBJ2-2	CASSYGGQPTGELFF	TGTGCCAGCAGTTACGGGGGACAGCCCACCGGGGAGCTGTTTTTT
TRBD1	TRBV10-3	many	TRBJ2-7	CAIRRDRGVYEQYF	TGTGCCATCAGACGGGACAGGGGGGTGTACGAGCAGTACTTC
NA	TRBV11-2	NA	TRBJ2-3	CASSFGSGGGDTQYF	TGTGCCAGCAGCTTCGGGAGCGGAGGGGGGGATACGCAGTATTTT
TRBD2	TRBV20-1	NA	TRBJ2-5	CSARDSSGKETQYF	TGCAGTGCTAGAGATTCTAGCGGGAAAGAGACCCAGTACTTC
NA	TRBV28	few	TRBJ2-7	CASGITGSYEQYF	TGTGCCAGCGGTATTACAGGTTCCTACGAGCAGTACTTC
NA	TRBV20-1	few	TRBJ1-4	CSALLLVGAANEKLFF	TGCAGTGCCCTGTTGCTTGTGGGGGCGGCTAATGAAAAACTGTTTTTT
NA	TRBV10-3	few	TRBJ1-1	CAIREVNTEAFF	TGTGCCATCAGAGAAGTGAACACTGAAGCTTTCTTT
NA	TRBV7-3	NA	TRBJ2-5	CASSLTQGTQETQYF	TGTGCCAGCAGCTTAACACAGGGAACCCAAGAGACCCAGTACTTC
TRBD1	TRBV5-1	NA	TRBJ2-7	CASSLETGTGIHF	TGCGCCAGCAGCTTGGAAACCGGGACAGGGATTCACTTC
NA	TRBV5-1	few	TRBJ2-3	CASSLDSFADTQYF	TGCGCCAGCAGCTTGGACAGCTTCGCAGATACGCAGTATTTT
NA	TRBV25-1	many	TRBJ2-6	CASSELHSGANVLTF	TGTGCCAGCAGTGAACTCCACTCTGGGGCCAACGTCCTGACTTTC
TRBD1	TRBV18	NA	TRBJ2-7	CASSDRVTNYEQYF	TGTGCCAGCTCAGACAGGGTCACGAACTACGAGCAGTACTTC
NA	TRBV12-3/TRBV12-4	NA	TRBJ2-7	CASSLGPANEQYF	TGTGCCAGCAGTTTGGGCCCAGCGAACGAGCAGTACTTC